The T cell receptor beta chain under discussion was sequenced for a study of cytomegalovirus exposure and HLA in healthy donors. Overall study: From donors who were HLA-typed, an early data release held approximately 84 million unique TCRs. Notes on the study in general: The likely origin of a cluster of highly shared sequence variants was a sequencing artifact.

To note about this clone: Its antigen is currently unknown.

CDR1 and CDR2 from the germline V gene are MDHEN and SYDVKM. The J segment lost 6 bases and the V segment lost 6 bases, leaving 12 bases of the junction unmatched. This CDR3 contains 15 residues. PCR amplification relied on 60 Vbeta primers (plus 13 Jbeta primers). Repertoires were generated with immunoSEQ multiplex PCR, while TCRdb's copy carries only in-frame clones and drops some. The repertoire includes 120,000 to 150,000 clones, approximately 80% of them detected once, and 4% to 5% sits in the top ten. The receptor was isolated from a man aged 35 to 55 in good health and CMV-seropositive. Sequenced input: PBMCs. The rearrangement joins TRBV28 to TRBJ2-3; 7 nucleotides agree with TRBD1. This CDR3 is CASSLGQASRDTQYF. The CDR3 region has the DNA TGTGCCAGCAGCCTCGGACAGGCCAGTCGGGATACGCAGTATTTT. The entire variable domain, with the rest obtained from reference TRBV28 and TRBJ2-3, is as follows: DVKVTQSSRYLVKRTGEKVFLECVQDMDHENMFWYRQDPGLGLRLIYFSYDVKMKEKGDIPEGYSVSREKKERFSLILESASTNQTSMYLCASSLGQASRDTQYFGPGTRLTVL.